The rows below give T cell receptor beta chains drawn from one sample of a study of Graves' ophthalmopathy and Graves' hyperthyroidism. A single record per CDR3 protein comes from TCRdb applying MiXCR to the multiplex PCR reads. This table holds 500,000 to 800,000 distinct CDR3 sequences, about 38% found once. The sequenced material came from peripheral blood. Receptor source: an adult man with Graves' ophthalmopathy. CDR3s include the opening cysteine and the closing phenylalanine or tryptophan. D genes are given only for firm matches. Clone size is stated in some rows and not others, as once, few, many or a class when expanded.

V gene	D gene	J gene	clone size	CDR3 protein	CDR3 DNA
TRBV29-1	-	TRBJ2-6	once	CSVGGDAGANVLTF	TGCAGCGTTGGCGGGGACGCTGGGGCCAACGTCCTGACTTTC
TRBV20-1	-	TRBJ1-5	many	CSASRDGNSNQPQHF	TGCAGTGCTTCCCGGGACGGTAATAGCAATCAGCCCCAGCATTTT
TRBV7-9	-	TRBJ2-2	-	CASSLQQKEGGELFF	TGTGCCAGCAGCTTACAACAGAAGGAAGGGGGGGAGCTGTTTTTT
TRBV19	-	TRBJ1-2	once	CASSWSTGNTF	TGTGCCAGTAGTTGGAGTACTGGAAACACCTTC
TRBV5-1	-	TRBJ1-1	-	CASSSGFGNTEAFF	TGCGCCAGCAGCTCTGGGTTCGGGAACACTGAAGCTTTCTTT
TRBV10-3	-	TRBJ1-5	-	CAISESTGQGNQPQHF	TGTGCCATCAGTGAGTCCACAGGGCAGGGCAATCAGCCCCAGCATTTT
TRBV12-3/TRBV12-4	-	TRBJ1-1	-	CASSPYNLGAGAATEAFF	TGTGCCAGCAGTCCATACAACCTGGGGGCCGGTGCGGCAACTGAAGCTTTCTTT
TRBV13	-	TRBJ1-4	once	CASSVGLTTNEKLFF	TGTGCCAGCAGTGTAGGGCTGACAACTAATGAAAAACTGTTTTTT
TRBV24-1	TRBD2	TRBJ2-7	-	CATSGPAGGDEQYF	TGTGCCACCAGTGGCCCGGCTGGGGGGGACGAGCAGTACTTC
TRBV10-3	TRBD1	TRBJ1-6	-	CAISESLGQGPYNSPLHF	TGTGCCATCAGTGAGTCTCTGGGACAGGGCCCCTATAATTCACCCCTCCACTTT
TRBV7-9	-	TRBJ2-5	few	CASSLDKGGPETQYF	TGTGCCAGCAGCCTAGACAAGGGGGGCCCAGAGACCCAGTACTTC
TRBV15	-	TRBJ1-5	many	CATSGDIYNQPQHF	TGTGCCACCAGCGGCGACATATACAATCAGCCCCAGCATTTT
TRBV25-1	TRBD1	TRBJ1-5	-	CASSDLGTVLQHF	TGTGCCAGCAGTGACCTAGGGACAGTCCTCCAGCATTTT
TRBV6-5	-	TRBJ1-5	-	CASSEARGAQHF	TGTGCCAGCAGTGAAGCGCGAGGGGCCCAGCATTTT
TRBV5-1	TRBD1	TRBJ1-6	many	CASSRSTGSESPLHF	TGCGCCAGCAGTCGTTCGACAGGGTCCGAGTCACCCCTCCACTTT
TRBV11-2	TRBD1	TRBJ2-7	few	CASIPFTGGGTPYEQYF	TGTGCCAGCATCCCTTTCACAGGGGGCGGGACCCCCTACGAGCAGTACTTC
TRBV5-8	-	TRBJ1-2	-	CASSLSSRGYGYTF	TGTGCCAGCAGCTTGTCATCGAGAGGCTATGGCTACACCTTC
TRBV5-1	-	TRBJ2-7	-	CASSLRRRSYEQYF	TGCGCCAGCAGCTTGAGGCGGAGATCCTACGAGCAGTACTTC
TRBV7-9	-	TRBJ2-2	many	CASSPYRGNTGELFF	TGTGCCAGCAGCCCGTACCGGGGGAACACCGGGGAGCTGTTTTTT
TRBV20-1	TRBD1	TRBJ2-7	-	CSASPGQEPYEQYF	TGCAGTGCTAGCCCGGGACAGGAGCCCTACGAGCAGTACTTC
TRBV29-1	-	TRBJ2-5	few	CSVAGNCQPQYF	TGCAGCGTTGCAGGGAACTGTCAGCCCCAGTACTTC
TRBV7-9	-	TRBJ1-2	-	CASIRTGSLYGYTF	TGTGCCAGCATCCGTACCGGCAGTCTATATGGCTACACCTTC
TRBV29-1	TRBD1	TRBJ1-2	-	CSVGRDRPGYTF	TGCAGCGTTGGAAGGGACAGACCCGGCTACACCTTC
TRBV2	-	TRBJ2-5	many	CASTSETQYF	TGTGCCAGCACCTCGGAGACCCAGTACTTC
TRBV20-1	TRBD1	TRBJ1-5	many	CSARTGNQPQHF	TGCAGCGCTAGGACAGGGAATCAGCCCCAGCATTTT
TRBV20-1	TRBD2	TRBJ2-3	few	CSAPPPAGALDTQYF	TGCAGTGCCCCTCCGCCAGCGGGGGCCCTAGATACGCAGTATTTT
TRBV25-1	-	TRBJ2-7	-	CASSPPHGYEQYF	TGTGCCAGCTCACCACCGCACGGCTACGAGCAGTACTTC
TRBV15	-	TRBJ1-5	-	CATSRAVDSNQPQHF	TGTGCCACCAGCAGAGCGGTGGACAGCAATCAGCCCCAGCATTTT
TRBV4-3	-	TRBJ2-7	-	CASSPMAEDRAYEQYF	TGCGCCAGCAGCCCCATGGCGGAGGACAGAGCCTACGAGCAGTACTTC
TRBV2	-	TRBJ1-5	many	CASSDPRTPWSNQPQHF	TGTGCCAGCAGTGACCCCCGGACACCCTGGAGCAATCAGCCCCAGCATTTT
TRBV2	TRBD1	TRBJ1-2	-	CVSSHPQGAFWGYTF	TGTGTCAGCAGCCATCCACAGGGGGCGTTTTGGGGCTACACCTTC
TRBV25-1	-	TRBJ1-1	once	CASPRETNTEAFF	TGTGCCAGCCCCCGGGAAACGAACACTGAAGCTTTCTTT
TRBV7-9	-	TRBJ1-4	-	CASSRDITRHEKLFF	TGTGCCAGCAGCCGGGACATCACGCGGCATGAAAAACTGTTTTTT
TRBV25-1	-	TRBJ2-5	-	CASNSVGGGGETQYF	TGTGCCAGCAATTCGGTGGGAGGGGGCGGAGAGACCCAGTACTTC
TRBV30	-	TRBJ1-6	few	CAWRGRNSPLHF	TGTGCCTGGAGGGGGAGGAATTCACCCCTCCACTTT
TRBV25-1	-	TRBJ1-3	-	CASSELGTGTLSGNTIYF	TGTGCCAGCAGTGAACTAGGCACCGGGACACTTTCTGGAAACACCATATATTTT
TRBV4-1	-	TRBJ1-2	-	CASSQAAVTNYGYTF	TGCGCCAGCAGCCAAGCGGCAGTAACTAACTATGGCTACACCTTC
TRBV7-2	TRBD1	TRBJ2-5	many	CASSPQAGGKETQYF	TGTGCCAGCAGCCCACAAGCAGGGGGCAAAGAGACCCAGTACTTC
TRBV6-2/TRBV6-3	TRBD1	TRBJ1-5	many	CASSMGQTSNQPQHF	TGTGCCAGCAGCATGGGACAGACTAGCAATCAGCCCCAGCATTTT
TRBV20-1	TRBD2	TRBJ2-5	-	CSPRGGQESGTQYF	TGCAGTCCACGGGGGGGGCAGGAATCGGGGACCCAGTACTTC
TRBV7-2	-	TRBJ1-2	-	CASSFWPGGGAGYTF	TGTGCCAGCAGCTTTTGGCCCGGGGGCGGGGCCGGCTACACCTTC
TRBV5-1	-	TRBJ1-2	many	CASSWMTGTNYGYTF	TGCGCCAGCAGCTGGATGACAGGAACTAACTATGGCTACACCTTC
TRBV7-9	-	TRBJ2-1	-	CASNSHGEQFF	TGTGCCAGCAACTCACATGGTGAGCAGTTCTTC
TRBV24-1	-	TRBJ2-5	many	CATSDRTGRFQETQYF	TGTGCCACCAGTGACCGCACTGGACGGTTCCAAGAGACCCAGTACTTC
TRBV7-8	-	TRBJ2-3	-	CASSLARGDTQYF	TGTGCCAGCAGCTTAGCGAGGGGAGATACGCAGTATTTT
TRBV10-3	TRBD2	TRBJ2-7	many	CASSELAGEPYEQYF	TGTGCCAGCAGTGAACTAGCGGGAGAACCCTACGAGCAGTACTTC
TRBV5-1	-	TRBJ1-4	-	CASSWDTHEKLFF	TGCGCCAGCAGCTGGGACACTCATGAAAAACTGTTTTTT
TRBV10-3	TRBD1	TRBJ1-5	-	CASRPSTGGNQPQHF	TGTGCCAGCAGACCCTCGACAGGGGGCAATCAGCCCCAGCATTTT
TRBV29-1	-	TRBJ2-6	once	CSVAGDSVGANVLTF	TGCAGCGTTGCGGGGGACAGTGTGGGGGCCAACGTCCTGACTTTC
TRBV12-3/TRBV12-4	TRBD1	TRBJ2-2	-	CASKGTALANTGELFF	TGTGCCAGCAAAGGGACAGCCCTCGCGAACACCGGGGAGCTGTTTTTT
TRBV24-1	-	TRBJ2-5	-	CATSDYQQEETQYF	TGTGCCACCAGTGATTATCAACAGGAAGAGACCCAGTACTTC
TRBV5-1	-	TRBJ2-5	few	CASSLSTGRRETQYF	TGCGCCAGCAGCTTGAGTACAGGGCGACGGGAGACCCAGTACTTC
TRBV12-5	-	TRBJ1-6	-	CASGLWPSEDNSPLHF	TGTGCTAGTGGTTTGTGGCCCTCTGAAGATAATTCACCCCTCCACTTT
TRBV25-1	-	TRBJ2-2	-	CASSFDPTGELFF	TGTGCCAGCAGTTTCGACCCCACCGGGGAGCTGTTTTTT
TRBV5-8	TRBD2	TRBJ2-7	-	CASSQTLAGARYEQYF	TGTGCCAGCAGCCAGACTTTAGCGGGGGCGAGGTACGAGCAGTACTTC
TRBV19	-	TRBJ1-1	many	CASSTGPTHGEAFF	TGTGCCAGTAGTACGGGACCGACCCACGGTGAAGCTTTCTTT
TRBV7-2	-	TRBJ2-5	few	CASSPGALTGSQETQYF	TGTGCCAGCAGCCCGGGAGCCTTAACAGGGAGTCAAGAGACCCAGTACTTC